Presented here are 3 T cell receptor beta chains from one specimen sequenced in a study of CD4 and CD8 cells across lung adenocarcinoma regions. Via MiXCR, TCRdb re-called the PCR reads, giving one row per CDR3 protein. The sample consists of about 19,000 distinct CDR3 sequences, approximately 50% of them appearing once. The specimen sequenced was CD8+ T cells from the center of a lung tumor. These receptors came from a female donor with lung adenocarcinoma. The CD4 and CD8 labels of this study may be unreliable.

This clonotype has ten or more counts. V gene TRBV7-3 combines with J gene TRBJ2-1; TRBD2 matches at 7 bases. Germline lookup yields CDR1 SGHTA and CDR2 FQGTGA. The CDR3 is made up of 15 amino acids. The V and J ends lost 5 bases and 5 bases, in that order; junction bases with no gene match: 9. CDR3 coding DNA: TGTGCCAGCAGCACGGGTACAAGCGGGGACAATGAGCAGTTCTTC. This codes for CASSTGTSGDNEQFF.

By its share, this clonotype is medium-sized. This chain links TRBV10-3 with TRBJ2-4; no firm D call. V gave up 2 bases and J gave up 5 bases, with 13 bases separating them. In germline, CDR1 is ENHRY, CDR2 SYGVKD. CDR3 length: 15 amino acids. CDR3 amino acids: CAISEGSGGENIQYF. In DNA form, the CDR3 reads TGTGCCATCAGTGAGGGATCGGGTGGCGAAAACATTCAGTACTTC.

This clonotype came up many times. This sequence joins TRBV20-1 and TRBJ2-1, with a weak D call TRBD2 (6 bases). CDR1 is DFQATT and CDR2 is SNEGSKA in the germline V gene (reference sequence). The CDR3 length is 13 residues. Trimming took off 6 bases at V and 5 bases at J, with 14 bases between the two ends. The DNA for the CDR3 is TGCAGTGCCTGGGACTCCACAAACAATGAGCAGTTCTTC. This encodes CSAWDSTNNEQFF.